The clone carrying this T cell receptor beta chain has just a few counts. Antigen: not known. Between the trimmed V and J ends, which lost 2 bases and 2 bases, there was a span of 12 bases. Germline-derived CDR1 and CDR2 are DFQATT and SNEGSKA (reference sequence). The CDR3 is 15 amino acids. The data stem from a study of identical twins. Study-level points and caveats: Sharing of beta out-of-frame sequences by twins showed a weaker excess. Clonotypes of the beta chain that were abundant in cord blood carried fewer insertions (memory repertoires showed none). Models underpredicted monozygotic twin sharing of out-of-frame TCR alpha.

Template switching, a step in the protocol, added a universal primer site, and cDNA carried unique molecular identifiers. TCRdb independently ran MiXCR on the 5' RACE reads; one entry per CDR3 protein. The sample has about 210,000 distinct CDR3 sequences, roughly 9.4% seen once; the top ten hold approximately 5.1%. The source material was memory (CD45RO+) T cells sorted from blood. The clonotype was recovered from a woman between 18 and 29 years old in good health. V is TRBV20-1 and J is TRBJ2-2; perhaps TRBD2 as D (6 bases). The CDR3 loop is CSARRGRSNTGELFF. As DNA, the CDR3 is TGCAGTGCTAGACGGGGGAGGTCCAACACCGGGGAGCTGTTTTTT.